Shown below are 5 T cell receptor beta chains from a single sample sequenced in a study of blood T cell repertoires in COVID-19. The method was immunoSEQ multiplex PCR; TCRdb's version includes in-frame clones alone and lacks a portion of them. The sample includes roughly 150,000 clones, around 84% of them seen just once. Sequenced: peripheral blood. These receptors originate from a woman older than 75 with COVID-19, enrolled during active disease.

The chain couples TRBV6-2 or TRBV6-3 to TRBJ2-1; 8 bases are shared with TRBD2. CDR3 length: 19 amino acids. The ends lost 6 bases at V and 0 bases at J; junction bases unmatched: 16. CDR1 MNHEY and CDR2 SVGEGT come from the germline V gene. In DNA, the CDR3 is TGTGCCAGCAGCAGACCATCGGGGGGGCCCCAGAGCTCCTACAATGAGCAGTTCTTC. Its protein is CASSRPSGGPQSSYNEQFF.

V gene TRBV6-6 combines with J gene TRBJ1-4; perhaps TRBD1 as D (6 bases). Germline CDR1 and CDR2: MNHNY and SVGAGI (reference sequence). CDR3 length equals 14 residues. The ends were cut back, 7 bases at V and 3 bases at J, with 12 bases in the middle. This CDR3 reads CASTPGTPNEKLFF. CDR3 nucleotides: TGTGCCAGCACTCCCGGGACACCTAATGAAAAACTGTTTTTT.

The chain is built from TRBV27 and TRBJ1-4, with D hard to call. This CDR3 has 13 residues. The V end lost 0 bases, the J end lost 7 bases, and 6 bases lay between the germline ends. The germline gives CDR1 MNHEY, CDR2 SMNVEV (reference sequence). CDR3 in amino acids: CASSLSRSEKLFF. The CDR3 bases are TGTGCCAGCAGTTTATCTAGGAGTGAAAAACTGTTTTTT.

The chain joins TRBV27 to TRBJ2-1, with TRBD2 matching 11 bases. The CDR3 loop spans 16 amino acids. With 7 bases clipped from V and 4 bases from J, the junction kept 9 bases outside the gene matches. Germline V CDR1 and CDR2: MNHEY, SMNVEV (reference sequence). Written as DNA, the CDR3 is TGTGCCAGCACCATAGCGGGAGGGAATCGGTACAATGAGCAGTTCTTC. It encodes CASTIAGGNRYNEQFF.

This rearrangement joins TRBV6-5 to TRBJ2-5; possible D gene TRBD1, 6 bases. The germline CDR1 and CDR2 sequences are MNHEY and SVGAGI. V was trimmed by 0 bases and J by 5 bases, leaving 16 bases between them. This CDR3 has 16 amino acids. CDR3 sequence reads: CASSYSGQGIVETQYF. In nucleotides, the CDR3 is TGTGCCAGCAGTTACTCAGGGCAGGGGATAGTCGAGACCCAGTACTTC.